Given below is one TCR beta chain in context. Deletions cut 0 bases from V and 3 bases from J, with 5 bases between. The CDR3 covers 13 residues. From germline, CDR1 is SGHNT and CDR2 YENEEA. The data derive from a study of blood T cell repertoires in COVID-19. In the study overall: T cells, B-cell-depleted T cells, or PBMCs supplied cDNA or gDNA.

Here immunoSEQ multiplex PCR was the method, and the copy in TCRdb shows in-frame clones only, minus some. Of around 250,000 clones in the sample, about 90% are singletons; the top ten hold over 3%. Participants came from about 24 US areas, aged roughly 18 to 95 years. Participant-reported clinical history was the basis for cohort assignment. Contact with a PCR-confirmed or clinician-diagnosed COVID-19 case occurred within 2 weeks of entry. The TCR sequence derives from a woman in her thirties or forties who had been exposed to COVID-19. This chain links TRBV11-3 with TRBJ1-1, with D maybe TRBD1 (5 bases). The specimen sequenced was PBMCs or T cells enriched from blood (not recorded which). The CDR3 nucleotides read TGTGCCAGCAGCTTAGAAGGGGACACTGAAGCTTTCTTT. It translates to CASSLEGDTEAFF.